This TCR beta chain is drawn from a study of shared clonotypes between healthy human individuals. About the research overall: The study drew on a couple of women and three men aged 18 to 49 as donors.

In the sorted-subset replicate PCRs, 200 ng DNA, 25,000 to 30,000 T cell genomes, was used. Profiling relied on immunoSEQ multiplex PCR, and the TCRdb table lists in-frame clones only, not all of them. The table shows some 2 million clones, with roughly 94% occurring only once. Comments on this clone: Its antigen is unidentified.

General study points: Memory subsets had estimated richness that was generally smaller than that of naive subsets. About 5% of naive CD4 clonotypes were shared across a few donors.

This CDR3 comprises 17 residues. The trim removed 3 bases at V and 1 base at J, leaving 9 bases unmatched. CDR1 and CDR2 from the germline V gene are MDHEN and SYDVKM. The naive CD8 population came from CD45RO-negative cells selected for CCR7, without terminally differentiated effector memory CD45RA+ cells. V and J are TRBV28 and TRBJ2-5; TRBD2 agrees at 9 bases. The sequence derives from a man between 18 and 29 years old in good health. Source material: naive CD8+ T cells sorted from blood. DNA for the CDR3: TGTGCCAGCAGTTTGACGGTAATAGCGGGGGTCCAAGAGACCCAGTACTTC. Residues: CASSLTVIAGVQETQYF.